One sample yielded the 22 T cell receptor beta chains listed below, sequenced in a study of T cell repertoires in cytomegalovirus infection. What these receptors recognize is not known. Using its own MiXCR run on the reads, TCRdb lists one record per CDR3 protein. In the table there are some 940,000 distinct CDR3 sequences, around 31% of which are singletons. Sequenced material: cultured CD8+ T cells from PBMCs, taken from culture after CMV antigen stimulation. These receptors were obtained from a human donor in good health (CMV status not recorded). Some clones in this sample may be carry-over from other donors' samples.

This clonotype was observed a single time. The chain uses TRBV6-2 or TRBV6-3 and TRBJ2-5; 7 bases are a match to TRBD2. The CDR3 length is 15 residues. CDR1 is MNHEY, CDR2 SVGEGT, per germline. Germline trimming cut 5 bases from V and 2 bases from J; bases unmatched to any gene: 8. Here the CDR3 reads CASSILADQQETQYF. The CDR3 DNA reads TGTGCCAGCAGTATCCTAGCGGACCAGCAAGAGACCCAGTACTTC.

The gene calls are TRBV6-6 and TRBJ1-5; D is perhaps TRBD1 (6 bases). The CDR3 is made up of 15 amino acids. CDR1 MNHNY and CDR2 SVGAGI come from the germline V gene (reference sequence). V was cut by 5 bases and J by 5 bases, with 16 bases left in between. CDR3 DNA: TGTGCCAGCAGTCCGCTGGGGGGGGCCGATCAGCCCCAGCATTTT. Its protein product is CASSPLGGADQPQHF.

The sample holds a few counts of this clonotype. The chain couples TRBV7-3 to TRBJ2-3; D unclear. CDR3 length: 9 amino acids. The germline gives CDR1 SGHTA, CDR2 FQGTGA. Trimming removed 11 bases at V and 6 bases at J, with 6 bases between. In nucleotides, the CDR3 is TGTGCCGGCGGCGATACGCAGTATTTT. Encoded protein: CAGGDTQYF.

This chain joins TRBV6-6 and TRBJ1-1, with 9 positions matching TRBD1. From germline, CDR1 is MNHNY and CDR2 SVGAGI (reference sequence). This CDR3 comprises 12 residues. V lost 8 bases, J lost 4 bases, and 2 bases stayed unmatched. CDR3 nucleotide sequence: TGTGCCAGCTTGACAGGGGGCACTGAAGCTTTCTTT. Amino acids: CASLTGGTEAFF.

This clonotype was recorded at least ten times. The CDR3 region is CASSMGQNTEAFF. DNA of the CDR3: TGTGCCAGTAGTATGGGACAGAACACTGAAGCTTTCTTT. The rearrangement links TRBV19 to TRBJ1-1, with a possible D match to TRBD1 (6 bases). Germline assignment: CDR1 LNHDA and CDR2 SQIVND (reference sequence). V lost 3 bases to trimming and J lost 1 base, with 6 bases between them. This CDR3 is built from 13 residues.

The chain joins TRBV25-1 to TRBJ2-5; 11 nucleotides align to TRBD2. Per germline, CDR1 MGHDK and CDR2 SYGVNS. V was pared by 1 base and J by 5 bases, with 0 bases of the junction left unmatched. The CDR3 contains 14 residues. CDR3 nucleotides: TGTGCCAGCAGTGAATCTAGCGGGGGGGAGACCCAGTACTTC. It encodes CASSESSGGETQYF.

This clonotype has a handful of counts. The chain combines TRBV13 with TRBJ1-1; unclear D gene. The CDR3 has 14 amino acids. V was trimmed by 0 bases and J by 4 bases, leaving 9 bases between them. Germline assignment: CDR1 PRHDT and CDR2 FYEKMQ (reference sequence). The CDR3 is CASSLGAEGTEAFF. Written as DNA, the CDR3 is TGTGCCAGCAGCTTAGGGGCCGAGGGCACTGAAGCTTTCTTT.

This clonotype came up many times. The chain couples TRBV6-1 to TRBJ1-5, with TRBD1 matching 11 bases. Per germline, CDR1 MNHNS and CDR2 SASEGT. The CDR3 sequence is 15 residues long. Trimming at V came to 5 bases and at J to 3 bases, leaving 3 bases not matched to a gene. CDR3 amino acids: CASSQDRGLNQPQHF. The CDR3 region has the DNA TGTGCCAGCAGTCAGGACAGGGGGCTCAATCAGCCCCAGCATTTT.

This clonotype was recorded many times. This sequence joins TRBV12-3 or TRBV12-4 and TRBJ1-1; D gene uncertain. V lost 6 bases and J lost 1, with 6 bases in between. CDR3 length equals 12 residues. CDR3 loop: CASSGGNTEAFF. The CDR3 bases are TGTGCCAGCAGCGGCGGGAACACTGAAGCTTTCTTT.

This clonotype was recorded many times. The genes are TRBV7-6 and TRBJ2-7, with D maybe TRBD2 (7 bases). The CDR3 runs 15 residues. CDR1 SGHVS and CDR2 FNYEAQ come from the germline V gene. V was shortened by 3 bases and J by 1 base, with 13 bases between the two germline ends. CDR3 DNA: TGTGCCAGCAGCTTCGGGGGCGGGGGTTCCTACGAGCAGTACTTC. This gives the protein CASSFGGGGSYEQYF.

This clonotype has just a few counts. The rearrangement joins TRBV27 to TRBJ1-2; D ambiguous. The V and J ends lost 3 bases and 6 bases respectively, with 14 bases between them. Germline CDR1 and CDR2: MNHEY and SMNVEV (reference sequence). The CDR3 has 14 residues. CDR3 bases: TGTGCCAGCAGTTTCGGGCTCGATTCCAATGGCTACACCTTC. Translation: CASSFGLDSNGYTF.

This clonotype appeared many times. The CDR3 here is CASSLESLWNTIYF. CDR3 DNA: TGTGCCAGCAGCTTAGAGAGCTTGTGGAACACCATATATTTT. This chain connects TRBV7-8 to TRBJ1-3; D unresolved. There are 14 residues in the CDR3. Trimming shortened V by 1 base and J by 7 bases, and 11 bases separated the two germline ends. Germline lookup yields CDR1 SGHVS and CDR2 FQNEAQ.

This rearrangement joins TRBV7-9 to TRBJ2-1; unclear D gene. Germline V gene sequence: CDR1 SEHNR, CDR2 FQNEAQ (reference sequence). The CDR3 covers 12 residues. Deletions cut 4 bases from V and 5 bases from J, with 6 bases between. The CDR3 reads CASSSTDNEQFF. CDR3 DNA: TGTGCCAGCAGCTCTACCGACAATGAGCAGTTCTTC.

This rearrangement joins TRBV5-6 to TRBJ2-7; 12 bases are shared with TRBD1. The CDR3 runs to 16 residues. Germline V CDR1 and CDR2: SGHDT, YYEEEE. J lost 4 bases, V lost 3 bases, and 8 bases had no gene match. CDR3 nucleotides: TGTGCCAGCAGCTCTTCCGGGACAGGGGGCGCGTACGAGCAGTACTTC. Its translation is CASSSSGTGGAYEQYF.

The chain's CDR3 is CASSLGGTVTYEQYV. The CDR3 nucleotides read TGTGCCAGCAGCTTAGGAGGGACAGTGACCTACGAGCAGTACGTC. V is TRBV7-4 and J is TRBJ2-7; 7 bases align to TRBD1. The CDR3 contains 15 residues. J was trimmed by 2 bases and V by 1 base; bases with no gene match: 5. Germline V gene data show CDR1 as SGHVT and CDR2 as SQSDAQ.

V usage is TRBV5-6 and J usage is TRBJ2-7, with D possibly being TRBD2 (5 bases). The CDR3 is 14 amino acids. Trimming removed 1 base at V and 0 bases at J, with 8 bases between. Germline CDR1 reads SGHDT; CDR2 reads YYEEEE. The CDR3 region is CASSLRDFSYEQYF. CDR3 bases: TGTGCCAGCAGCTTGCGGGATTTCTCCTACGAGCAGTACTTC.

The chain recombines TRBV5-6 with TRBJ2-5, with 10 bases matching TRBD2. CDR1 and CDR2 (germline): SGHDT, YYEEEE. J lost 5 bases, V lost 2 bases, and 6 bases had no gene match. This CDR3 has 15 residues. The CDR3, as DNA: TGTGCCAGCAGCTTTCGGCTAGCGGGGGTGGAGACCCAGTACTTC. Translated: CASSFRLAGVETQYF. Full variable domain (rest looked up from reference TRBV5-6 and TRBJ2-5): DAGVTQSPTHLIKTRGQQVTLRCSPKSGHDTVSWYQQALGQGPQFIFQYYEEEERQRGNFPDRFSGHQFPNYSSELNVNALLLGDSALYLCASSFRLAGVETQYFGPGTRLLVL.

The V gene is TRBV20-1, the J gene TRBJ2-1, with D possibly TRBD1 on 6 matching bases. Germline V gene sequence: CDR1 DFQATT, CDR2 SNEGSKA (reference sequence). The CDR3 runs to 13 residues. V was clipped by 3 bases and J by 7 bases, with 13 bases between them. The DNA of the CDR3 is TGCAGTGCTAGCAGGACAGCTGGGAATGAGCAGTTCTTC. Protein product: CSASRTAGNEQFF.

V and J are TRBV28 and TRBJ2-3; D uncertain. CDR1 MDHEN and CDR2 SYDVKM come from the germline V gene. The CDR3 totals 14 residues. V shed 7 bases and J shed 0 bases, with 11 bases lying between them. The CDR3 DNA reads TGTGCCAGCAACCAGATATCTAGCACAGATACGCAGTATTTT. This sequence encodes CASNQISSTDTQYF. Together with reference TRBV28 and TRBJ2-3, the CDR3 gives the full variable domain: DVKVTQSSRYLVKRTGEKVFLECVQDMDHENMFWYRQDPGLGLRLIYFSYDVKMKEKGDIPEGYSVSREKKERFSLILESASTNQTSMYLCASNQISSTDTQYFGPGTRLTVL.

The chain uses TRBV7-9 and TRBJ2-2; 7 nucleotides align to TRBD1. With 1 base clipped from V and 6 bases from J, the junction kept 5 bases outside the gene matches. The CDR3 has 15 amino acids. CDR1 is SEHNR and CDR2 is FQNEAQ in the germline V gene (reference sequence). The CDR3 is CASSLGRQGPGELFF. In nucleotides, the CDR3 is TGTGCCAGCAGCTTAGGAAGACAGGGTCCCGGGGAGCTGTTTTTT.

This clonotype has at least ten counts. The chain uses TRBV7-2 and TRBJ1-6, with a possible D match to TRBD1 (6 bases). The V gene lost 2 bases and the J gene lost 8 bases, with 13 bases spanning the gap. This CDR3 has 15 amino acids. CDR1 SGHTA and CDR2 FQGNSA come from the germline V gene. The CDR3 spells CASSLQGYGDSPLHF. CDR3 nucleotides: TGTGCCAGCAGCTTACAGGGGTATGGGGATTCACCCCTCCACTTT. The entire variable domain, with the rest obtained from reference TRBV7-2 and TRBJ1-6, is as follows: GAGVSQSPSNKVTEKGKDVELRCDPISGHTALYWYRQSLGQGLEFLIYFQGNSAPDKSGLPSDRFSAERTGGSVSTLTIQRTQQEDSAVYLCASSLQGYGDSPLHFGNGTRLTVT.

J is TRBJ2-5 and V is TRBV28, with TRBD2 identical over 8 bases. The ends lost 5 bases at V and 5 bases at J; junction bases unmatched: 4. The CDR3 has 13 residues. Germline V gene lookup returns CDR1 MDHEN and CDR2 SYDVKM. This CDR3 reads CASSRTSPETQYF. The DNA for the CDR3 is TGTGCCAGCAGTAGGACTAGCCCGGAGACCCAGTACTTC.